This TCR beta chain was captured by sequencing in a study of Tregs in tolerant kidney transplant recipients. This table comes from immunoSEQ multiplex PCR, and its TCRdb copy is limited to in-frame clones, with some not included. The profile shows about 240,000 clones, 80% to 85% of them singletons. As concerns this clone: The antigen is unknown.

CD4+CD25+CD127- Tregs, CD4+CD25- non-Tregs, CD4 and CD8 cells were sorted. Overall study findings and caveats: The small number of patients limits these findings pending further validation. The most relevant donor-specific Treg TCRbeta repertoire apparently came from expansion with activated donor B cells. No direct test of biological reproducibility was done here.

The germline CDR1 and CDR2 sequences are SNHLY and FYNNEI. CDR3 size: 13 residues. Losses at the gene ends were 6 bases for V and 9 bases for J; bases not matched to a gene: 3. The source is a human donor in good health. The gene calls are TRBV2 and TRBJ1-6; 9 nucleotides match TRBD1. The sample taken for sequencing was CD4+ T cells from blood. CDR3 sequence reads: CASRGQGSSPLHF. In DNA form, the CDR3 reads TGTGCCAGCAGGGGACAGGGAAGTTCACCCCTCCACTTT.